This T cell receptor (beta chain) was found in a study of blood T cell repertoires in COVID-19 (dated by TCRdb to between 2020 and 2021). About the full investigation: Samples from collaborators originated in the United States, Italy and Spain and spanned both the acute and convalescent phases of COVID-19. The prospective study material was composed of cDNA or gDNA derived from T cells, B-cell-depleted T cells, or PBMCs. Subjects who had been exposed to COVID-19, were actively infected with it, or had recovered from it provided the deeply sampled blood TCRbeta repertoires that made up the dataset. The repertoires were released in a freely available public database meant as a resource for research on the immune response to SARS-CoV-2. Samples were obtained from the ongoing ImmuneRACE study (first 160 participants) and from some 1,300 subjects provided by 6 global collaborators. Sample metadata almost always included a de-identified subject ID, COVID-19 status, age in years and sex. Where available, HLA class I and class II types were obtained from metadata supplied by the sample provider rather than from assay-based typing.

Participants in the prospective study were aged about 18 to 95 years, lived in about two dozen United States geographic areas, and enrolled through a virtual design. Cohort assignment in the prospective study relied on participant-reported clinical history from a screening survey and a study questionnaire. Mobile phlebotomists in the prospective study collected whole blood, serum and a nasopharyngeal or oropharyngeal swab from every participant. Additional blood draws and questionnaires over an approximately 2-month period could optionally be provided by prospective study participants. Before DNA extraction, prospective study blood samples were shipped either frozen or at room temperature. As regards this clone: Its antigen specificity is not known. Base quality data are lacking; no much larger clone is found one base away.

The CDR3 goes from the cysteine to the phenylalanine over 16 residues. Just the 48-base CDR3 DNA is kept, in frame starting at base 1. The germline V and J ends show losses of 1 base and 3 bases respectively, and no gene match explains 7 bases of the junction. From a lookup of the germline V gene, CDR1 and CDR2 are SGHDN and FVKESK. TCRbeta CDR3 regions were amplified from genomic DNA by means of the immunoSEQ Assay, a bias-controlled multiplex PCR. Per the source publication's procedure: The number of nucleated cells in each sample was estimated from the amplification of reference gene primers within the assay. To quantify the absolute abundance of each unique TCRbeta CDR3 rearrangement, sequence reads were collapsed and filtered. For each sample, productive Simpson clonality was calculated by taking the square root of Simpson's diversity index across productive rearrangements. Imported from immuneACCESS, the table was reduced by TCRdb to in-frame sequences with V and J called. These copies leave out some clones; in studies compared against another copy, an unresolved V gene accounts for under half, and the cause of the remainder is not known. The DNA gave D and trimming, while V, J and clone size come from that table. This sample gives 200,000 to 250,000 clones in total; about 80% of them show up just once. 1.3% of the sample rests with the top ten.

The paper as a whole reports these results and caveats: The amount of clinical and demographic metadata varied by source and participant and was provided uncurated.

Recombination joined TRBV14 with TRBJ2-5; 8 bases in between match TRBD1. The TCR sequence derives from a woman in her thirties or forties with acute COVID-19. The sequenced sample consisted of PBMCs or T cells enriched from blood (not recorded which). In nucleotide form, the sequence is TGTGCCAGCAGCCAAGCCGACAGGGGCGGTGAAGAGACCCAGTACTTC. It translates as CASSQADRGGEETQYF.